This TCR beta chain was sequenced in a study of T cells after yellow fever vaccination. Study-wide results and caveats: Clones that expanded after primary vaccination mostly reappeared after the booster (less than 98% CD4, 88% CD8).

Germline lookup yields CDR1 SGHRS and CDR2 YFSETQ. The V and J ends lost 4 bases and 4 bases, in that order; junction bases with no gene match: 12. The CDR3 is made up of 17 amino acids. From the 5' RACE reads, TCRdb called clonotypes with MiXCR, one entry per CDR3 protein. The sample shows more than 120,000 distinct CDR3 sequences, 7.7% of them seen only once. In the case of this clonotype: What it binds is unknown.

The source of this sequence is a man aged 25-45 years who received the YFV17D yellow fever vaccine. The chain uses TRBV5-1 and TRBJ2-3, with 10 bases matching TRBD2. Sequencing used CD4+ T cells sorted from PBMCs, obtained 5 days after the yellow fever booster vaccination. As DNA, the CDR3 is TGCGCCAGCAGCCCCCGGACTAGCGGAGGGGGGGCAGATACGCAGTATTTT. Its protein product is CASSPRTSGGGADTQYF.